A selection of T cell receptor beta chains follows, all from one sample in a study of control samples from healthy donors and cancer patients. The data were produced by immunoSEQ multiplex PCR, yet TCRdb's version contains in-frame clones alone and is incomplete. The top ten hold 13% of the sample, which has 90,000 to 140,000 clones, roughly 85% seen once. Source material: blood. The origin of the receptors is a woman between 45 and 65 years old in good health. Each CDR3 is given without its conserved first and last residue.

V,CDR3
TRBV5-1,ASRLAGNADTQY
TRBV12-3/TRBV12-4,ASSSTGSRELF
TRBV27,ASSLFHGLLNTEAF
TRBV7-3,ASSLIQGRELF
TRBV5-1,ASSLHTAYNEQF
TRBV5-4,ASSSGGWRDGANVLT
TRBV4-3,ASSQGGENIQY
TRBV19,ASTFLNRGQNYGYT
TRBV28,ASYRVSPSEQY
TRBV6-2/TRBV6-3,ASSYLPGPPNNEQF
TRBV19,ASSLTGEDYGYT
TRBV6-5,ASRPTGGKTEAF
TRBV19,ASKTAQAWNTEAF
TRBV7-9,ASSLQGSSYNEQF
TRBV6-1,ASSDTFMSYGYT
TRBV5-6,ASSPVDRADSPLH
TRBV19,AIRTGQGVEGYGYT
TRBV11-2,ASSPSFLYGYT
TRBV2,ASSDRGAFRNTEAF
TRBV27,ASSFSGGYDTDTQY
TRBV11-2,ASSPGLAGENEQF
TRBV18,ASSPPDRGEKLF
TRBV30,AWSGTGMDEKLF
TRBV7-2,ASSLPSSYEQY
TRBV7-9,ASSLNGNNSPLH
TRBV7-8,ASSPRLAGSLNTQY
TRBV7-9,ASSLATGGVQPQH
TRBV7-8,ASSLAGGAGDNQPQH